The present entry profiles one T cell receptor (beta chain) with its context. This receptor's antigen is unknown. One base away there is no much larger clone; base qualities are not given. Library creation used the immunoSEQ multiplex PCR assay. For the multiplex PCR, a mixture combining 60 forward primers for TCR Vbeta segments and 13 reverse primers for TCR Jbeta segments was used. The CDR3 region of rearranged TCR beta genes was amplified from genomic DNA with a multiplex PCR assay. On the Illumina HiSeq System, the amplified TCR beta libraries were sequenced as 87-base-pair reads. The paper's data handling went like this. A later analysis tallied around 82 million unique TCR beta chains across the 666 repertoires, and approximately 12 million of those chains were shared by two or more donors. Raw reads were error-corrected and collapsed into unique sequences by a nearest-neighbor algorithm in which closely related sequences were merged to remove PCR and sequencing errors. Alignment of CDR3 sequences to IMGT reference sequences was used to assign V, D and J gene segments. For a sequence to be retained, a match of at least six nucleotides was required to both a V gene segment and a J gene segment. Rearrangements were classified as productive when the CDR3 lacked stop codons and remained in frame with V and J, and all other rearrangements were classified as non-productive. CDR3 was defined by IMGT convention, running from the second conserved V-encoded cysteine to the conserved J-encoded phenylalanine. The earlier analysis of about 610 of the donors excluded sequences that lacked an unambiguous match to a single V gene segment. In an earlier analysis of approximately 610 of the donors, V segments were called functional above 56.7% productive rearrangements and were called segregating when the between-donor standard deviation exceeded 5%. A statistical classification framework was built for diagnosing cytomegalovirus status from the catalog of TCR beta chain sequences. V and J gene assignment, in a later analysis, came from comparing TCR nucleotide sequences with IMGT/GENE-DB human TR gene sequences. The TCRdist pipeline was used in a later analysis to assign CDR3 sequences and most-parsimonious VDJ recombination scenarios. A later analysis defined each TCR beta chain by its CDR3 amino acid sequence plus V-gene family, and excluded reads lacking a unique V-gene family. As a way to deal with suspected cross-contamination and a sequencing artifact, a later analysis dropped 450 to 600 nucleotide sequences that were highly shared and had low generation probability. A later analysis calculated a clonal expansion index for each public chain from normalized within-repertoire ranks of inferred template counts. A later analysis computed generation probabilities with a VDJ recombination model fitted to out-of-frame rearrangements, and checked the results against IGoR. Hypergeometric tests were used in a later analysis to score TCR-TCR, TCR-HLA and TCR-CMV co-occurrence, with a repertoire-size bias correction applied to the TCR pairs. False discovery rates were estimated in a later analysis by permuting HLA or CMV assignments 20 times. In a later analysis, co-occurring TCRs were grouped using DBSCAN, with TCRdist sequence similarity added in when clustering inside HLA-allele-positive subsets. Co-occurrence clustering excluded repertoires with fewer than 30,000 or more than 120,000 public chains, plus five with anomalous nucleotide sharing. As stored in TCRdb, this immuneACCESS dataset retains in-frame rearrangements with V and J assigned. A fraction of the clones does not appear; measured against another copy, unresolved V genes explain less than half of the discrepancy, and the remainder lacks a known reason. The D gene and trimming were derived from the DNA, and the V and J assignments and clone size from that table. In all, the sample holds around 180,000 clones, and roughly 85% of those were seen once. Of the sample, approximately 0.7% falls within the top ten clones.

This sample was included in a study of cytomegalovirus exposure and HLA in healthy donors (dated by TCRdb to the late 2010s). As for the study more broadly: An earlier analysis of some 600 of the donors reported approximately 280 Gb of sequence data and around 100 million unique TCR beta sequences obtained from about 200 million T cells. The study combined high-throughput TCR immunosequencing, statistical association of individual TCRs with disease status, and machine learning to predict cytomegalovirus infection status. Class I and class II HLA loci were covered by the typing at four-digit resolution. Among 398 genotyped donors of the cohort, an average of approximately 250,000 unique TCR beta nucleotide sequences were sequenced per donor, about a sixth of them non-productive. Genome-wide SNP genotypes for about three fifths of the roughly 670 donors were used in a later genetic analysis, which treated that subset as a discovery cohort. The later analysis used no new phenotypic data to find candidate immune exposures, relying instead on TCR beta sequences and their occurrence across donors. A separate validation cohort of over a hundred different subjects was used in addition to the approximately 670-subject first cohort. The study aimed to test whether signatures of past pathogen exposure could be identified by cataloging public T cell receptors. Donor age, sex, ethnicity and CMV serostatus were collected together with the repertoire data. A later analysis re-examined previously published TCR beta repertoires from more than 600 donors and added high-resolution HLA genotyping to investigate patterns of TCR occurrence. An earlier analysis of 587 of the donors used high-throughput TCR beta sequencing to judge whether each TCR beta V gene segment behaved as functional or pseudogenic. Using immunosequencing, the study profiled T cell repertoires from fewer than 700 subjects and related those repertoires to cytomegalovirus serostatus. Every discovery cohort repertoire had been produced on one sequencing platform. An early release that covered around 590 HLA-typed donors contained approximately 290 gigabases of sequencing data and 75 million to 100 million unique TCR sequences. A few DR-DQ haplotypes were treated as single units for association and clustering because of strong linkage in the cohort. Among the roughly 400 genotyped donors, approximately 77% belonged to the genetic ancestry cluster associated with self-reported Caucasian donors. The number of donors typed differed by locus, with about 629-630 for A, B, C, DRB1 and DQB1, around 500 for DQA1, about 610 for DPA1, and some 440 for DPB1. On the study overall, not on this receptor specifically: In a later analysis, TCR association rates were found to vary across HLA loci, with the most associated TCRs seen for DRB1 alleles and the fewest for HLA-C alleles. In a later analysis, several top co-occurrence clusters were reported to appear linked to parvovirus B19, influenza, CMV and Epstein-Barr virus. Some 16 rarely observed V segments, including chromosome 9 orphons, were excluded from the earlier analysis of 550 to 700 of the donors because counts were too low. The study gave a list of more than 150 TCR beta chains associated with cytomegalovirus. Because HLA typing was missing for some donors at each locus, association tests included only the typed subset. A later analysis associated about 17,000 TCR beta sequences with specific HLA alleles at a false discovery rate of 0.05. The 87-base-pair reads could not distinguish some IMGT-functional V segments, including TRBV6-2 and TRBV6-3, so those segments were excluded. Cytomegalovirus status was reported to be diagnosed by the classifier with high specificity and sensitivity in both the original and validation cohorts. The authors suggested that the approach could potentially be generalized to other disease states and immunological phenotypes. Presence/absence analyses assumed roughly uniform sequencing depth across donors, an assumption that may not hold. An association between a missense DCLRE1C variant and V-gene and J-gene trimming of TCR beta chains was found in a later genetic analysis and replicated in an independent cohort. Compared with the roughly 700-donor mean, donors in an Asian-associated ancestry cluster had fewer N-insertions in productive TCRs, according to a later genetic analysis. Only TCR beta chains were sequenced in this cohort, and the absence of alpha or paired-chain data limited detectable features. Assigning TCR associations to individual alleles was difficult when HLA alleles, especially DR and DQ, strongly co-occurred. Across donors, most TCR sequences were observed very rarely, whereas some public TCRs were present in many individuals. Broadly in line with IMGT annotations, most TCR beta V segments showed up in productive rearrangements about 87% or about 30% of the time in an earlier analysis of 587 of the donors. Correlated functional status among segregating V segments might reflect linkage disequilibrium, but an unknown experimental factor could not be ruled out. A group of highly shared sequence variants was considered likely to be a technical artifact of the sequencing pipeline. In a later analysis, HLA-associated TCR beta chains were found to be more clonally expanded and to have lower generation probabilities than equally common non-associated chains. In vitro tests confirmed that a few of the cytomegalovirus-associated TCR beta chains recognize cytomegalovirus antigens. For the cohort, immune exposure information was limited to CMV serostatus. In a later analysis, most CMV-associated TCR beta chains were found to appear HLA-restricted, with HLA associations seemingly driven largely by CMV exposure. A further reported finding was that TCR beta sequences accurately predicted the HLA-A and HLA-B alleles for most subjects in the first cohort.

Cut back by 4 bases and 2 bases, the V and J ends lie 12 bases apart. Reading from cysteine to phenylalanine, the CDR3 counts 14 amino acids. The DNA shown is the 42-base CDR3, in frame from base 1. As encoded in the germline V gene, CDR1 is SGHRS while CDR2 is YFSETQ. The cohort consisted of approximately 670 healthy bone marrow donors. All cohort members were sampled while nominally healthy, although unrecorded immune exposures were likely present. The donor tested CMV seronegative, placing the donor among the roughly 400 seronegative members of the cohort. A peripheral blood sample was collected from each donor, and TCR beta sequencing was performed on peripheral blood mononuclear cells. Genomic DNA extraction from the blood cell samples was performed with the Qiagen DNeasy Blood Extraction Kit.

The chain is encoded by TRBV5-1 joined to TRBJ2-5; matching of 6 bases hints at TRBD1 as the D gene. The receptor was derived from a woman aged 35 to 49 in good health and CMV-seronegative. Sample: PBMCs. This receptor carries the CDR3 CASSHRDIQETQYF. In nucleotide form, the sequence is TGCGCCAGCAGCCACCGGGACATACAAGAGACCCAGTACTTC.